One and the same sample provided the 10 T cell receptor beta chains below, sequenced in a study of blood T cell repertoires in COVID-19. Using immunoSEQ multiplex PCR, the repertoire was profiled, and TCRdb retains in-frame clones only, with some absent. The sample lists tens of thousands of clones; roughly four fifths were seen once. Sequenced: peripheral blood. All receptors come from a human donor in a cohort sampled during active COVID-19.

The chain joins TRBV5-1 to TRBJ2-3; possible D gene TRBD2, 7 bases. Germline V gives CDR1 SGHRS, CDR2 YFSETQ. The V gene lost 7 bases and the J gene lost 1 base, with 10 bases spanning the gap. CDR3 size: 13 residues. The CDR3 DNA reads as TGCGCCAGCCGGGGGGCGGGCACAGATACGCAGTATTTT. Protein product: CASRGAGTDTQYF.

The CDR3 DNA reads as TGTGCCAGCAGCAGCCAACCAGGGCCCGCCTACGAGCAGTACTTC. Its protein product is CASSSQPGPAYEQYF. This chain joins TRBV6-5 and TRBJ2-7; tentatively, D is TRBD1 (5 bases). The V and J ends lost 6 bases and 2 bases respectively, with 17 bases between them. Germline lookup yields CDR1 MNHEY and CDR2 SVGAGI. This CDR3 comprises 15 residues.

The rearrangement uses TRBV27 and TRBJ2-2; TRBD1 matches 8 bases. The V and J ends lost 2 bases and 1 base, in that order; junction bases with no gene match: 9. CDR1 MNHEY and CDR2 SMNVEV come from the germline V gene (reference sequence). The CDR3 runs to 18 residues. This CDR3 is CASSLRPPGTGNTGELFF. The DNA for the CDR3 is TGTGCCAGCAGTTTACGCCCCCCCGGGACAGGGAACACCGGGGAGCTGTTTTTT.

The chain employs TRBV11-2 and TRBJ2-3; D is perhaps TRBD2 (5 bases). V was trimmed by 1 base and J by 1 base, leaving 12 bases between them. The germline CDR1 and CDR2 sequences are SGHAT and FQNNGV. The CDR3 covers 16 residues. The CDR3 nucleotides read TGTGCCAGCAGCTTAGTATCTAGCAGACGCACAGATACGCAGTATTTT. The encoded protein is CASSLVSSRRTDTQYF.

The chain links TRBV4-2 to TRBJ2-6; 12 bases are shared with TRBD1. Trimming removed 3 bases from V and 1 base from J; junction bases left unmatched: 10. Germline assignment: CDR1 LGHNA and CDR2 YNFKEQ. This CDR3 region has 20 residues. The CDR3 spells CASSQAGTGGVGSGANVLTF. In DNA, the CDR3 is TGTGCCAGCAGCCAGGCCGGGACAGGGGGCGTAGGGTCTGGGGCCAACGTCCTGACTTTC.

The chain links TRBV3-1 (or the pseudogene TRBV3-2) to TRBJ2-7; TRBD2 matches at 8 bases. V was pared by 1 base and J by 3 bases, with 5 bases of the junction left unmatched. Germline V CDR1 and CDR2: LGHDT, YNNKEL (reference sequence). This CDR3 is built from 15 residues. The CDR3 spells CASSQGGGNLYEQYF. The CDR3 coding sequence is TGTGCCAGCAGCCAAGGCGGGGGGAACCTCTACGAGCAGTACTTC.

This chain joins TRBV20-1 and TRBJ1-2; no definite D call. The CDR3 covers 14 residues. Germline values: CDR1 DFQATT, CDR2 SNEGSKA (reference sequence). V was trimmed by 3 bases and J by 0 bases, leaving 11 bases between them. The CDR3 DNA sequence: TGCAGTGCTAGTGGGCCAGGCCCTAACTATGGCTACACCTTC. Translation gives CSASGPGPNYGYTF.

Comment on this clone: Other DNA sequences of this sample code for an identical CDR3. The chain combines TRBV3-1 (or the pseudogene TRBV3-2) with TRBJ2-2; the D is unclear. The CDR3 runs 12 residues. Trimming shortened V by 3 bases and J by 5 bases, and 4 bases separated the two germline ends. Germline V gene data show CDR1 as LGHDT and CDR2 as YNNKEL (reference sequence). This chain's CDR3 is CASSQLTGELFF. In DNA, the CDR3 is TGTGCCAGCAGCCAGTTAACCGGGGAGCTGTTTTTT.

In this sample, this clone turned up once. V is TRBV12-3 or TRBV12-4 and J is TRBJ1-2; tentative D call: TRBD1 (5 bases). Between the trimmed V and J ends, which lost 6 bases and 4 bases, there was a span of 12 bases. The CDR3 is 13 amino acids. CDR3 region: CASSPTGTYGYTF. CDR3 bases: TGTGCCAGCAGCCCCACAGGAACCTATGGCTACACCTTC.

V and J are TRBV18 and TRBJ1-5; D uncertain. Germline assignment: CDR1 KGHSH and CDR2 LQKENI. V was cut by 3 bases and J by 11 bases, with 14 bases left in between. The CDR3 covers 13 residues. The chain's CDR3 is CASSPDRERAQHF. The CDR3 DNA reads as TGTGCCAGCTCACCCGATCGGGAGAGGGCCCAGCATTTT. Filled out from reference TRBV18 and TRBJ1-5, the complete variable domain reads NAGVMQNPRHLVRRRGQEARLRCSPMKGHSHVYWYRQLPEEGLKFMVYLQKENIIDESGMPKERFSAEFPKEGPSILRIQQVVRGDSAAYFCASSPDRERAQHFGDGTRLSIL.